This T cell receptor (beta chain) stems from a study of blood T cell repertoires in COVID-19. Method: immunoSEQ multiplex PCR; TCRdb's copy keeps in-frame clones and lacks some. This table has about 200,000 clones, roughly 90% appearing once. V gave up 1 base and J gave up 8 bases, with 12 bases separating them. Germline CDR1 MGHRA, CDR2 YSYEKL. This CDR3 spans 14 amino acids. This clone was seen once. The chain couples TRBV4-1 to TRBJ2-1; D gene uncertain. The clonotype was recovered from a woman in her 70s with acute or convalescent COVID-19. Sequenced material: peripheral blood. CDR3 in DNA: TGCGCCAGCAGCCAAGTTGCGCGTAACGATGAGCAGTTCTTC. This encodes CASSQVARNDEQFF.